Shown below are 4 T cell receptor beta chains from a single sample sequenced in a study of shared clonotypes between healthy human individuals. This table comes from immunoSEQ multiplex PCR, and its TCRdb copy is limited to in-frame clones, with some not included. The sample includes hundreds of thousands of clones, 90% to 97% of them seen just once. Cells designated naive CD8 were CD45RO-negative and were positively selected for CCR7, with terminally differentiated effector memory CD45RA+ cells excluded. Material: naive CD8+ T cells sorted from blood. All receptors come from a woman aged 25 to 39 in good health.

This chain connects TRBV28 to TRBJ1-2; 8 bases line up with TRBD1. The CDR3 loop spans 15 amino acids. Germline V gives CDR1 MDHEN, CDR2 SYDVKM. The V gene end was trimmed by 6 bases and the J gene end by 2 bases; junction bases not matched to a gene: 8. DNA of the CDR3: TGTGCCAGCAGCCTCGGAACAGGGGGGAACTATGGCTACACCTTC. Translated: CASSLGTGGNYGYTF.

The chain joins TRBV5-4 to TRBJ2-7; D not certain. V gave up 1 base and J gave up 4 bases, with 9 bases separating them. CDR3 length equals 13 residues. Germline CDR1 SGHNT, CDR2 YYREEE (reference sequence). The CDR3 here is CASSLLPDYEQYF. DNA for the CDR3: TGTGCCAGCAGCTTGTTGCCCGATTACGAGCAGTACTTC. The whole variable domain, filled in from reference TRBV5-4 and TRBJ2-7, reads ETGVTQSPTHLIKTRGQQVTLRCSSQSGHNTVSWYQQALGQGPQFIFQYYREEENGRGNFPPRFSGLQFPNYSSELNVNALELDDSALYLCASSLLPDYEQYFGPGTRLTVT.

A note on this clone: The identical CDR3 is also encoded by other nucleotide sequences in the sample. CDR3 protein: CASSAGASYEQYF. As DNA, the CDR3 is TGTGCCAGCAGTGCGGGGGCCTCCTACGAGCAGTACTTC. The J gene is TRBJ2-7, the V gene TRBV2; D assignment may be TRBD1 or TRBD2 (6 bases each). Germline loops: CDR1 SNHLY, CDR2 FYNNEI. Trimming took off 4 bases at V and 0 bases at J, with 7 bases between the two ends. CDR3 length equals 13 residues.

The V gene is TRBV7-6, the J gene TRBJ2-3; D call uncertain. The CDR3 loop spans 12 amino acids. V was pared by 2 bases and J by 0 bases, with 0 bases between. The germline CDR1 and CDR2 sequences are SGHVS and FNYEAQ. The CDR3 here is CASSLSTDTQYF. CDR3 DNA sequence: TGTGCCAGCAGCTTAAGCACAGATACGCAGTATTTT.